A single T cell receptor (beta chain) is shown here with its context. Sequencing used immunoSEQ multiplex PCR; TCRdb keeps in-frame clones, though not all of them. The sample contains 290,000 or so clones, 75% to 85% of which appear only once. The data derive from a study of blood T cell repertoires in COVID-19. For the study at large: The samples span acute and convalescent COVID-19 from the United States, Italy and Spain.

CDR1 and CDR2 (germline): SEHNR, FQNEAQ (reference sequence). This CDR3 region has 18 residues. J lost 3 bases, V lost 6 bases, and 16 bases had no gene match. Input material: peripheral blood. This receptor was taken from a man over 45 with active or convalescent COVID-19. The chain employs TRBV7-9 and TRBJ2-7; 11 bases align to TRBD2. As DNA, the CDR3 is TGTGCCAGCAGGCGGTCGGGACTAGCGGCCTCGTATAACTACGAGCAGTACTTC. Encoded protein: CASRRSGLAASYNYEQYF.